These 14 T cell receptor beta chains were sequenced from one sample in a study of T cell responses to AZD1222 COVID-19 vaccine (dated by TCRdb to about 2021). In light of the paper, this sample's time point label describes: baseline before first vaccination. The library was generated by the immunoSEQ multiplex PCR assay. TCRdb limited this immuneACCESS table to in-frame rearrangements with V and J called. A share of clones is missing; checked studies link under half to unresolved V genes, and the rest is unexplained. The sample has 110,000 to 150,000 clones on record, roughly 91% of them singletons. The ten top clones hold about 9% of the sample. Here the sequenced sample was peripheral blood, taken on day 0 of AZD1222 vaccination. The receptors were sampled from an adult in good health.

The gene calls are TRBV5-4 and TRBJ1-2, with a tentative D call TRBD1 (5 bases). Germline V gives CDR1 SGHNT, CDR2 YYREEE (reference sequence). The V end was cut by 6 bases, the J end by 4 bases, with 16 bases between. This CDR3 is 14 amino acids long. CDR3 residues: CASTDPGGAYGYTF. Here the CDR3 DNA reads TGTGCCAGCACGGACCCCGGGGGAGCCTATGGCTACACCTTC.

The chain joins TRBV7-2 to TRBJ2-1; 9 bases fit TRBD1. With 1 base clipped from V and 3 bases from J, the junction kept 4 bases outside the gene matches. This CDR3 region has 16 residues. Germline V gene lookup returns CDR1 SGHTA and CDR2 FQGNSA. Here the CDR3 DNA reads TGTGCCAGCAGCTTAGTCGGGACAGGGTTCTACAATGAGCAGTTCTTC. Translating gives CASSLVGTGFYNEQFF.

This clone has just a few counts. The CDR3 region has the DNA TGTGCCAGCTCACCACCAAACCCCTACGAGCAGTACTTC. As protein: CASSPPNPYEQYF. J is TRBJ2-7 and V is TRBV18; D not resolved. The CDR3 is made up of 13 amino acids. Germline V CDR1 and CDR2: KGHSH, LQKENI. V dropped 0 bases and J dropped 2 bases, with 5 bases sitting between them.

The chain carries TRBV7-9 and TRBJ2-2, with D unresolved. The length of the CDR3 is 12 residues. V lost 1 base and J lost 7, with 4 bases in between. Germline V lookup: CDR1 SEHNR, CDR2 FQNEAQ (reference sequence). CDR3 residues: CASSLDGGELFF. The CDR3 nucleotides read TGTGCCAGCAGCTTAGACGGCGGGGAGCTGTTTTTT.

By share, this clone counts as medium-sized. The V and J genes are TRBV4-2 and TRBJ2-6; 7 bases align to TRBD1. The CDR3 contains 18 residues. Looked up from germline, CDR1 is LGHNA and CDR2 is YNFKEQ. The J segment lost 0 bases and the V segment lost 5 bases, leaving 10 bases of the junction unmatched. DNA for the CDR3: TGTGCCAGCAGCGTCCGGGACAGCGATTACTCTGGGGCCAACGTCCTGACTTTC. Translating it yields CASSVRDSDYSGANVLTF.

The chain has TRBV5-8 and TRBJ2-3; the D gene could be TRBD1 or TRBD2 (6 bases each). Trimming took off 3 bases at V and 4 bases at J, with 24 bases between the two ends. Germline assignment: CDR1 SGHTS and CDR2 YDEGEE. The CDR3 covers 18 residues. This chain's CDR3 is CASSSGALSPSRSDTQYF. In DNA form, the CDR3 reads TGTGCCAGCAGCTCGGGGGCGCTGAGCCCTAGCCGCTCAGATACGCAGTATTTT.

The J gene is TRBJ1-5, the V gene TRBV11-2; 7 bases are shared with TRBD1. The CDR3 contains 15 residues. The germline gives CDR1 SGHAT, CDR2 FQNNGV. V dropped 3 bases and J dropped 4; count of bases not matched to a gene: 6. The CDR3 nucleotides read TGTGCCAGCAGCTTCGGGACAGCGATGAATCAGCCCCAGCATTTT. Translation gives CASSFGTAMNQPQHF.

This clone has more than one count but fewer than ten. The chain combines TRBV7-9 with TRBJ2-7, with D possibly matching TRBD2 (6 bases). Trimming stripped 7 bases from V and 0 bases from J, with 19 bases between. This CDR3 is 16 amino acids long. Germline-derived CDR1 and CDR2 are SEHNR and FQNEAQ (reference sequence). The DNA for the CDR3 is TGTGCCAGCACCCGATGGCGGGGATCCCGCTCCTACGAGCAGTACTTC. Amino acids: CASTRWRGSRSYEQYF.

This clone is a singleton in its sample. The CDR3 reads CASSYQGLADTQYF. DNA for the CDR3: TGTGCCAGCAGTTACCAGGGGTTGGCAGATACGCAGTATTTT. The chain is built from TRBV27 and TRBJ2-3; TRBD1 might be the D (6 bases). CDR3 length: 14 residues. CDR1 and CDR2 from the germline V gene are MNHEY and SMNVEV (reference sequence). V was pared by 4 bases and J by 4 bases, with 12 bases between.

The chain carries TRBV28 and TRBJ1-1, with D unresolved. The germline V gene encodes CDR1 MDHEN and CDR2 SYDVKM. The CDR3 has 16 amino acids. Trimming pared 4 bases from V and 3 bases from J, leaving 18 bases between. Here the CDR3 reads CASSSPTGPWDTEAFF. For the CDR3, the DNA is TGTGCCAGCAGTTCACCTACCGGGCCCTGGGACACTGAAGCTTTCTTT.

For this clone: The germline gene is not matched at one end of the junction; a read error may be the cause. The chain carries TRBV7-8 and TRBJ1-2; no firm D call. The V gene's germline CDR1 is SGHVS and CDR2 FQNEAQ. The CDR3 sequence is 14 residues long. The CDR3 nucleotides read TGTGCCAGCAGCTTCTACTCGGATACCCTGACATACGCTTTC. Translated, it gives CASSFYSDTLTYAF.

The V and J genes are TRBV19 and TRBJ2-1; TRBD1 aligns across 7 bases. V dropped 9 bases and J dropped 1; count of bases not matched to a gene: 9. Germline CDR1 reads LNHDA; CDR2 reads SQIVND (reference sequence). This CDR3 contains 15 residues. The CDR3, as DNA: TGTGCCAGCTCGACAGGGTTCCGTTCCTACAATGAGCAGTTCTTC. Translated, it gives CASSTGFRSYNEQFF.

The DNA for the CDR3 is TGTGCCAGCACCATGGACAGGGCTGAAGCTTTCTTT. Translated: CASTMDRAEAFF. The chain is built from TRBV21-1 and TRBJ1-1; the table's D gene call, TRBD1, was not cross checked with the DNA. TRBV21-1 is recorded as a pseudogene. The CDR3 has 12 amino acids.

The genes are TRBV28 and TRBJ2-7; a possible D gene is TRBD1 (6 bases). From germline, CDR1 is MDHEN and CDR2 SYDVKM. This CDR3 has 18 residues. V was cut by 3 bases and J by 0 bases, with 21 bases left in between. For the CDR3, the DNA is TGTGCCAGCAGTTTCTATTTTGGGGTGCAGGGGAGCTCCTACGAGCAGTACTTC. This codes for CASSFYFGVQGSSYEQYF.